This TCR beta chain originates from a study of Graves' ophthalmopathy and Graves' hyperthyroidism (dated by TCRdb to 2017 to 2018). About the full investigation: A patient counted as having stable hyperthyroidism if there was no progression to ophthalmopathy within 18 months of follow-up. To explore V-J signatures distinguishing ophthalmopathy from hyperthyroidism, a discovery set of about 99 patients (about 44 ophthalmopathy, 55 to 60 stable hyperthyroidism) was enrolled. In total, 135 blood samples were TCR-sequenced: around 42 ophthalmopathy, under 85 hyperthyroidism and about 17 hyperthyroidism-to-ophthalmopathy patients. Following sampling, methimazole starting at 30 mg daily was administered to hyperthyroidism patients, and high-dose intravenous methylprednisolone was administered to ophthalmopathy patients. The independent validation cohort included about 19 hyperthyroidism patients plus 17 patients who later progressed from hyperthyroidism to ophthalmopathy. T-cell repertoires of thyroid tissue and blood were compared in six hyperthyroidism patients. To tell Graves' ophthalmopathy apart from Graves' hyperthyroidism, and to predict which patients would progress to ophthalmopathy, the study relied on TCR beta repertoire signatures.

General conclusions and limits of the study: No statistical method was used to set the sample size in advance, and the investigators knew which group each participant was assigned to. In validation, the model predicted ophthalmopathy progression with nearly 71% sensitivity and approximately 78% specificity; more than ten predicted patients were CT-confirmed with GO in a median of 6.5 months. In cross-validation, the 13-signature model distinguished ophthalmopathy from stable hyperthyroidism with about 90% sensitivity and about 84% specificity, and in the test set the corresponding values were around 78% and 73%. Most expanded thyroid clonotypes with a frequency above 0.001 also appeared in blood, which suggests that blood repertoires may reflect the immune response in the thyroid.

This clonotype has a handful of counts. Its antigen has not been determined. Base qualities are not provided; no much larger clone lies one nucleotide away. For repertoire sequencing, the TCR beta CDR3 regions were amplified from RNA transcripts. A first-round RT-PCR used HTBI primers with the Qiagen OneStep RT-PCR kit, followed by a second-round multiplex PCR, size selection and purification. Libraries were sequenced on an Illumina HiSeq2000 using paired-end 100 bp reads. Regarding the original processing steps: SOAPnuke was used for read processing, and reads with adapters, uncalled bases, a mean Phred below 15, or no exact constant-primer or identifier match were discarded. COPE v1.2.5 was used to merge the high-quality paired reads. Each unique nucleotide sequence was defined as a clonotype, and clonotypes were aligned to IMGT TRB V, D and J references with MiTCR v1.1. The analysis was limited to V-J combinations with a frequency above 0.0001, which together covered roughly 99% of the repertoires. For each V-J combination, a TCR clonal expansion and chaos score was defined as the ratio of F50 clonal expansion to chaos observed in the TCRdist matrix. Features were reduced by Welch's t-statistics and random forest to over 10 V-J combinations, which fed a naive Bayes classifier. The Morisita-Horn index was used to measure how similar the thyroid and blood repertoires were. In-frame beta chains were kept once TCRdb had trimmed the public reads at Q25 with fastp and called clones with MiXCR. Rows with one shared CDR3 protein collapse into an entry with the most common genes and DNA. TCRdb's processing, not the authors', yielded these V and J calls. The sample yields over a million distinct CDR3 sequences; about two fifths were counted once. The ten largest clones take up around 10% of the sample.

Patients with hyperthyroidism were aged 18 to 65 years, had been newly diagnosed, and had a disease duration of less than 2 months. Patients were excluded if they had other autoimmune diseases, uncontrolled infections, pregnancy or lactation. Clinical symptoms, serum thyroxine, TRAb, thyroid ultrasound and orbital computed tomography were used for diagnosis. Total RNA was extracted using Trizol reagent, and RNA quality was checked on an Agilent 2100 Bioanalyzer. The sample was peripheral blood or thyroid tissue (not recorded which). The TCR was taken from an adult man with Graves' hyperthyroidism.

CDR3 loop: CAWSGAAQGGEQYF. The nucleotide sequence reads TGTGCCTGGAGTGGCGCCGCACAGGGAGGCGAGCAGTACTTC. The V gene is TRBV30 and the J gene is TRBJ2-7, with the D gene possibly TRBD1 or TRBD2, each one fitting 6 bases. The CDR3 starts with the cysteine, ends with the phenylalanine, and has 14 residues. Just CDR3 DNA is preserved here, 42 bases in frame from base 1. CDR1 and CDR2, per the germline V gene (reference sequence), are GTSNPN and SVGIG. Trimming costs V 1 base and J 6 bases, and their ends lie 16 bases apart.